A selection of T cell receptor beta chains follows, all from one sample in a study of blood T cells in healthy people across ages. One entry per CDR3 protein results from TCRdb running MiXCR on the 5' RACE reads. The repertoire includes 870,000 or so distinct CDR3 sequences, roughly 26% of them detected once, and about 18% sits in the top ten. The specimen was blood. The receptors originated from a woman older than 75 in good health. CDR3s include the opening cysteine and the closing phenylalanine or tryptophan. The D gene is left open where the match is weak. Clone size is stated in some rows and not others, as once, few, many or a class when expanded.

v_gene	d_gene	abundance	j_gene	CDR3aa	CDR3nt
TRBV3-1	-	-	TRBJ1-1	CASSPEGANTEAFF	TGTGCCAGCAGCCCGGAAGGTGCAAACACTGAAGCTTTCTTT
TRBV10-3	-	many	TRBJ1-1	CAISDSWASDTEAFF	TGTGCCATCAGTGACTCGTGGGCTTCGGACACTGAAGCTTTCTTT
TRBV7-9	-	many	TRBJ1-2	CASSLFPGLPNYGYTF	TGTGCCAGCAGCCTATTCCCGGGACTTCCTAACTATGGCTACACCTTC
TRBV11-2	-	-	TRBJ2-1	CASSLVIAVGSYNEQFF	TGTGCCAGCAGCTTAGTCATAGCGGTGGGCTCCTACAATGAGCAGTTCTTC
TRBV28	TRBD1	-	TRBJ1-2	CARSLQTGANYGYTF	TGTGCCAGAAGTCTTCAGACAGGGGCTAACTATGGCTACACCTTC
TRBV5-6	-	-	TRBJ2-7	CASGLRGRGYEQYF	TGTGCCAGCGGCTTGAGGGGCAGGGGCTACGAGCAGTACTTC
TRBV5-4	TRBD1	few	TRBJ2-1	CASSSRDRGNNEQFF	TGTGCCAGCAGCTCCCGGGACAGGGGAAACAATGAGCAGTTCTTC
TRBV7-9	-	few	TRBJ2-5	CASSLFAGIGETQYF	TGTGCCAGCAGCTTATTCGCAGGTATTGGAGAGACCCAGTACTTC
TRBV12-3/TRBV12-4	-	few	TRBJ2-7	CASSSSQFHSYNEQYF	TGTGCCAGCAGCTCCTCGCAGTTCCACTCCTACAATGAGCAGTACTTC
TRBV29-1	TRBD1	few	TRBJ2-7	CSGGQVGGEQYF	TGCAGCGGGGGACAGGTTGGAGGCGAGCAGTACTTC
TRBV6-2/TRBV6-3	TRBD1	many	TRBJ2-4	CASSPRDRPNIQYF	TGTGCCAGCAGTCCCCGGGACAGGCCGAACATTCAGTACTTC
TRBV7-9	-	-	TRBJ2-4	CASSLGASKNIQYF	TGTGCCAGCAGCCTGGGGGCCAGCAAAAACATTCAGTACTTC
TRBV3-1	TRBD2	many	TRBJ2-1	CASSQGLAAQFF	TGTGCCAGCAGCCAAGGACTAGCGGCGCAGTTCTTC
TRBV20-1	TRBD1	few	TRBJ2-5	CSTSQGGETQYF	TGCAGTACATCACAGGGGGGAGAGACCCAGTACTTC
TRBV19	-	-	TRBJ2-3	CASSIGHRSTDTQYF	TGTGCCAGTAGTATCGGTCACAGATCCACAGATACGCAGTATTTT
TRBV7-2	TRBD1	few	TRBJ2-7	CASSFPGQVTEQYF	TGTGCCAGCAGCTTTCCGGGACAGGTGACCGAGCAGTACTTC
TRBV9	-	-	TRBJ2-3	CASSVEWGADTQYF	TGTGCCAGCAGCGTAGAATGGGGAGCAGATACGCAGTATTTT
TRBV24-1	-	many	TRBJ2-7	CATNRIKYEQYF	TGTGCCACCAACCGGATAAAATACGAGCAGTACTTC
TRBV5-1	-	-	TRBJ2-2	CASSLGVTNTGELFF	TGCGCCAGCAGCTTGGGCGTAACGAACACCGGGGAGCTGTTTTTT
TRBV9	-	many	TRBJ1-2	CASRRQDGNYGYTF	TGTGCCAGCAGGCGGCAAGATGGTAACTATGGCTACACCTTC
TRBV18	-	-	TRBJ1-3	CASSPPGRPSSGNTIYF	TGTGCCAGCTCACCACCGGGACGGCCGAGCTCTGGAAACACCATATATTTT
TRBV3-1	-	many	TRBJ2-1	CATEGIGNEQFF	TGTGCCACTGAGGGTATAGGGAATGAGCAGTTCTTC
TRBV24-1	-	many	TRBJ1-5	CATSDHTGNQPQHF	TGTGCCACCAGTGATCACACAGGGAATCAGCCCCAGCATTTT
TRBV10-3	TRBD1	-	TRBJ1-1	CAISDGQGDTEAFF	TGTGCCATCAGTGATGGACAGGGAGACACTGAAGCTTTCTTT
TRBV7-3	TRBD2	-	TRBJ2-1	CASSPGGLGVNEQFF	TGCGCCAGCAGCCCCGGCGGACTAGGGGTCAATGAGCAGTTCTTC
TRBV20-1	-	-	TRBJ1-5	CSARKSPDSNQPQHF	TGCAGTGCTAGGAAGTCCCCGGATAGCAATCAGCCCCAGCATTTT
TRBV7-2	-	many	TRBJ2-7	CASRLRDQGSYEQYF	TGTGCCAGCAGACTCCGGGACCAGGGGAGTTACGAGCAGTACTTC
TRBV11-2	-	-	TRBJ1-6	CASSRRGRSPLHF	TGTGCCAGCAGCCGGAGGGGTCGCTCACCCCTCCACTTT
TRBV18	TRBD2	many	TRBJ2-4	CASSPGLAGVEEYF	TGTGCCAGCTCGCCGGGACTAGCGGGGGTGGAAGAGTACTTC
TRBV4-2	TRBD1	many	TRBJ2-4	CASRPGQGASLDIQYF	TGTGCCAGCAGACCTGGACAGGGGGCATCGTTGGACATTCAGTACTTC
TRBV10-3	-	few	TRBJ2-5	CAISRDQETQYF	TGTGCCATCAGTCGCGATCAGGAGACCCAGTACTTC
TRBV9	-	many	TRBJ2-7	CASSVGAEPTYEQYF	TGTGCCAGCAGCGTAGGAGCAGAACCCACCTACGAGCAGTACTTC
TRBV27	TRBD2	many	TRBJ2-3	CASSLQAGGADTQYF	TGTGCCAGCAGTTTACAAGCGGGGGGTGCAGATACGCAGTATTTT
TRBV5-1	-	many	TRBJ2-7	CASSLAPDSSYEQYF	TGCGCCAGCAGCTTGGCGCCGGATTCCTCCTACGAGCAGTACTTC